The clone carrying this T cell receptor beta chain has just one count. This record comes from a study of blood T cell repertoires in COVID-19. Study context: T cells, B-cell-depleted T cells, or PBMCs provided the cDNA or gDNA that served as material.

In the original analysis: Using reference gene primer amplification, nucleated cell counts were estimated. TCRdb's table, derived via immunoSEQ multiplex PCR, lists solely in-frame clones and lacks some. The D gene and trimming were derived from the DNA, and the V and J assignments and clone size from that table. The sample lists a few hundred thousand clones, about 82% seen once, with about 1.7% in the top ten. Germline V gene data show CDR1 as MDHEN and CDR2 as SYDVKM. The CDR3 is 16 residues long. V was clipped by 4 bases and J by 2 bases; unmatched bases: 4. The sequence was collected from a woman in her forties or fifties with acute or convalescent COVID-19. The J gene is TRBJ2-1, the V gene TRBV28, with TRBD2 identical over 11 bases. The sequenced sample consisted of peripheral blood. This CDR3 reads CASSSLSGRAYNEQFF. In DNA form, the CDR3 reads TGTGCCAGCAGTTCCCTTAGCGGGAGGGCCTACAATGAGCAGTTCTTC.